These 25 T cell receptor beta chains came from one sample sequenced in a study of T cell responses to AZD1222 COVID-19 vaccine. The data were produced by immunoSEQ multiplex PCR, yet TCRdb's version contains in-frame clones alone and is incomplete. The data hold approximately 110,000 clones, with 70% to 90% observed a single time. The sample consisted of peripheral blood, taken 28 days after the second AZD1222 dose. These receptors were obtained from an adult who received the AZD1222 COVID-19 vaccine.

The CDR3 loop is CASNTLQGFNQPQHF. CDR3 DNA: TGTGCCAGCAATACTCTGCAGGGATTCAATCAGCCCCAGCATTTT. This rearrangement joins TRBV28 to TRBJ1-5, with D tentatively TRBD1 (5 bases). The germline V and J ends were trimmed by 7 bases and 3 bases, with 16 bases remaining between them. CDR1 and CDR2 from the germline V gene are MDHEN and SYDVKM. CDR3 size: 15 residues.

The chain carries TRBV2 and TRBJ1-2, with D unclear. CDR1 is SNHLY, CDR2 FYNNEI, per germline. With 4 bases removed from V and 0 bases from J, the gap between germline ends came to 9 bases. The CDR3 is made up of 14 amino acids. The CDR3 sequence is CASSVGNPNYGYTF. The CDR3 coding sequence is TGTGCCAGCAGTGTCGGAAATCCTAACTATGGCTACACCTTC.

The chain couples TRBV15 to TRBJ1-1, with 7 nucleotides matching TRBD1. The V gene's germline CDR1 is LNHNV and CDR2 YYDKDF (reference sequence). This CDR3 has 14 amino acids. The V segment lost 4 bases and the J segment 1 base; nucleotides outside the gene matches: 3. CDR3 coding DNA: TGTGCCACCAGCAAACGGACAGGGAACACTGAAGCTTTCTTT. Translated, it gives CATSKRTGNTEAFF.

This clone was seen just once. J is TRBJ2-3 and V is TRBV6-5, with 10 bases that match TRBD2. Germline V gene lookup returns CDR1 MNHEY and CDR2 SVGAGI. V shed 5 bases and J 0 bases; nucleotides not matched to a gene: 2. This CDR3 is 15 amino acids long. The DNA for the CDR3 is TGTGCCAGCAGTAAGACTAGCGGGAGCACAGATACGCAGTATTTT. Encoded protein: CASSKTSGSTDTQYF.

The V and J genes are TRBV18 and TRBJ1-1, with a weak D call TRBD1 (5 bases). Germline V gene data show CDR1 as KGHSH and CDR2 as LQKENI. Trimming left V 0 bases short and J 7 bases short, with 15 bases between. This CDR3 contains 15 residues. The CDR3 loop is CASSPPKGWLSEAFF. The CDR3 DNA reads as TGTGCCAGCTCACCACCCAAGGGGTGGTTGAGTGAAGCTTTCTTT.

V is TRBV9 and J is TRBJ2-3, with TRBD2 matching 8 bases. Per germline, CDR1 SGDLS and CDR2 YYNGEE. Trimming at V came to 3 bases and at J to 4 bases, leaving 16 bases not matched to a gene. The CDR3 consists of 18 residues. The CDR3 sequence: CASSAPSGSLRSADTQYF. The CDR3 DNA reads as TGTGCCAGCAGCGCCCCAAGCGGGAGTTTGAGATCGGCAGATACGCAGTATTTT.

This rearrangement joins TRBV28 to TRBJ2-1; D might be TRBD1 (6 bases). Germline loops: CDR1 MDHEN, CDR2 SYDVKM. The V end lost 5 bases, the J end lost 1 base, and 12 bases lay between the germline ends. The CDR3 covers 15 residues. CDR3 nucleotide sequence: TGTGCCAGCAGTGCTTCGGACAGTTCCTACAATGAGCAGTTCTTC. Protein product: CASSASDSSYNEQFF.

The V and J genes are TRBV7-2 and TRBJ2-5, with 14 bases that match TRBD2. Per germline, CDR1 SGHTA and CDR2 FQGNSA. Losses at the gene ends were 0 bases for V and 3 bases for J; bases not matched to a gene: 0. The CDR3 contains 16 residues. DNA for the CDR3: TGTGCCAGCAGCTTAGCGACTAGCGGGAGGGAAGAGACCCAGTACTTC. Its protein product is CASSLATSGREETQYF.

This sequence joins TRBV19 and TRBJ2-5; D remains unclear. V shed 2 bases and J shed 5 bases, with 6 bases lying between them. This CDR3 is 12 amino acids long. From germline, CDR1 is LNHDA and CDR2 SQIVND (reference sequence). CDR3 DNA: TGTGCCAGTAGTATATCCGGGGAGACCCAGTACTTC. Amino acid sequence: CASSISGETQYF.

The chain links TRBV6-1 to TRBJ1-2; tentatively, D is TRBD1 (5 bases). Trimming removed 3 bases from V and 4 bases from J, with 24 bases in between. Germline CDR1 reads MNHNS; CDR2 reads SASEGT. The CDR3 runs 18 residues. Written as DNA, the CDR3 is TGTGCCAGCAGTGACTTCCCACACACAGGAGGGGAGGGCTATGGCTACACCTTC. Its protein is CASSDFPHTGGEGYGYTF.

The V and J genes are TRBV7-9 and TRBJ2-2; perhaps D is TRBD1 or TRBD2 (5 bases each). CDR3 length: 15 amino acids. The germline gives CDR1 SEHNR, CDR2 FQNEAQ (reference sequence). Deletions cut 5 bases from V and 0 bases from J, with 10 bases between. This CDR3 reads CASSRDPPNTGELFF. The CDR3 DNA reads TGTGCCAGCAGCCGGGACCCGCCGAACACCGGGGAGCTGTTTTTT. Full variable domain (remainder filled in from reference TRBV7-9 and TRBJ2-2): DTGVSQNPRHKITKRGQNVTFRCDPISEHNRLYWYRQTLGQGPEFLTYFQNEAQLEKSRLLSDRFSAERPKGSFSTLEIQRTEQGDSAMYLCASSRDPPNTGELFFGEGSRLTVL.

The chain joins TRBV7-3 to TRBJ2-1; TRBD1 matches 9 bases. There are 15 residues in the CDR3. Per the germline V gene, CDR1 is SGHTA and CDR2 is FQGTGA. With V trimmed by 5 bases and J by 4 bases, 6 bases remained unmatched. CDR3 bases: TGTGCCAGCAGCGTCGACAGGGGGTTATACAATGAGCAGTTCTTC. It specifies CASSVDRGLYNEQFF.

The chain carries TRBV7-9 and TRBJ1-1, with D perhaps TRBD1 (6 bases). V gave up 5 bases and J gave up 2 bases, with 15 bases separating them. This CDR3 is built from 15 residues. Germline CDR1 is SEHNR and CDR2 is FQNEAQ (reference sequence). CDR3 sequence: CASSHSTQGNTEAFF. CDR3 bases: TGTGCCAGCAGCCATAGCACACAGGGAAACACTGAAGCTTTCTTT.

The V and J genes are TRBV7-6 and TRBJ1-1; 10 nucleotides align to TRBD1. The CDR3 totals 15 residues. Germline V gene sequence: CDR1 SGHVS, CDR2 FNYEAQ. J was trimmed by 0 bases and V by 4 bases; bases with no gene match: 2. The CDR3 sequence: CASSSTGGMNTEAFF. The CDR3 nucleotides read TGTGCCAGCAGCTCGACAGGGGGCATGAACACTGAAGCTTTCTTT.

The rearrangement joins TRBV14 to TRBJ1-1, with D unclear. V was pared by 3 bases and J by 2 bases, with 7 bases between. This CDR3 has 13 amino acids. Germline V gene sequence: CDR1 SGHDN, CDR2 FVKESK. The CDR3 nucleotides are TGTGCCAGCAGCCAGCAGAGAAACACTGAAGCTTTCTTT. It specifies CASSQQRNTEAFF.

This rearrangement joins TRBV24-1 to TRBJ2-2, with 11 positions matching TRBD1. CDR3 length equals 18 residues. The V gene's germline CDR1 is KGHDR and CDR2 SFDVKD. With V trimmed by 3 bases and J by 3 bases, 8 bases remained unmatched. As DNA, the CDR3 is TGTGCCACCAGTGATCAAAAAGGGACAGGGGGAGACACCGGGGAGCTGTTTTTT. Translated: CATSDQKGTGGDTGELFF.

This clone has only a few counts. The genes are TRBV27 and TRBJ1-1, with 10 bases aligning to TRBD1. CDR3 length equals 14 residues. Losses at the gene ends were 4 bases for V and 11 bases for J; bases not matched to a gene: 10. The germline gives CDR1 MNHEY, CDR2 SMNVEV (reference sequence). CDR3 DNA: TGTGCCAGCAGTTCGAGGACAGGGGGGATACTCGCTTTCTTT. This encodes CASSSRTGGILAFF.

The rearrangement joins TRBV6-6 to TRBJ1-5; unclear D gene. Germline CDR1 MNHNY, CDR2 SVGAGI (reference sequence). The CDR3 is 11 amino acids. The V gene lost 6 bases and the J gene lost 4 bases, with 4 bases spanning the gap. The CDR3 region is CASSQNQPQHF. The CDR3 DNA sequence: TGTGCCAGCAGCCAAAATCAGCCCCAGCATTTT.

The table lists this clone with many counts. The chain links TRBV6-4 to TRBJ2-2, with D perhaps matching TRBD2 (6 bases). The germline gives CDR1 MRHNA, CDR2 SNTAGT. V was cut by 0 bases and J by 2 bases, with 7 bases left in between. This CDR3 region has 15 residues. Here the CDR3 DNA reads TGTGCCAGCAGTGACTCCGGGACTAACACCGGGGAGCTGTTTTTT. This sequence encodes CASSDSGTNTGELFF.

This chain links TRBV4-2 with TRBJ2-5, with TRBD2 matching over 10 bases. The CDR3 runs 15 residues. Germline lookup yields CDR1 LGHNA and CDR2 YNFKEQ. V gave up 1 base and J gave up 6 bases; unmatched junction bases: 5. CDR3 in amino acids: CASSQALAGAKTQYF. The CDR3 bases are TGTGCCAGCAGCCAAGCGCTAGCGGGAGCGAAGACCCAGTACTTC.

The V and J genes are TRBV28 and TRBJ2-2; TRBD2 matches at 7 bases. The CDR3 sequence is 17 residues long. CDR1 and CDR2 from the germline V gene are MDHEN and SYDVKM. V lost 5 bases to trimming and J lost 4 bases; unmatched junction nucleotides: 13. CDR3 bases: TGTGCCAGCAGTATAACCTCAGGTGGGAGGGTCACCGGGGAGCTGTTTTTT. Translated: CASSITSGGRVTGELFF.

V and J are TRBV5-5 and TRBJ1-1; D perhaps matches TRBD1 (5 bases). Trimming took 0 bases from V and 8 from J, leaving 11 bases between them. CDR1 and CDR2 (germline): SGHKS, YYEKEE (reference sequence). This CDR3 contains 13 residues. In DNA form, the CDR3 reads TGTGCCAGCAGCTTGGGTCCCGACAGAGAAGCTTTCTTT. This codes for CASSLGPDREAFF.

The V call is TRBV15, the J call TRBJ2-2, with a tentative D call TRBD1 (6 bases). The germline V gene has CDR1 LNHNV and CDR2 YYDKDF (reference sequence). The CDR3 is 15 residues long. V gave up 4 bases and J gave up 4 bases, with 13 bases separating them. The CDR3 reads CATSIHRVSTGELFF. The CDR3 DNA is TGTGCCACCAGCATACACAGGGTGAGCACCGGGGAGCTGTTTTTT.

V is TRBV7-6 and J is TRBJ2-7; 8 positions agree with TRBD2. The CDR3 runs to 16 residues. The J segment lost 0 bases and the V segment lost 0 bases, leaving 4 bases of the junction unmatched. In germline, CDR1 is SGHVS, CDR2 FNYEAQ. The CDR3 protein is CASSLALSGSSYEQYF. The DNA for the CDR3 is TGTGCCAGCAGCTTAGCGCTGAGCGGGAGCTCCTACGAGCAGTACTTC. The whole variable domain, filled in from reference TRBV7-6 and TRBJ2-7, reads GAGVSQSPRYKVTKRGQDVALRCDPISGHVSLYWYRQALGQGPEFLTYFNYEAQQDKSGLPNDRFSAERPEGSISTLTIQRTEQRDSAMYRCASSLALSGSSYEQYFGPGTRLTVT.

This chain uses TRBV7-2 with TRBJ2-1, with 10 bases fitting TRBD2. CDR3 length equals 15 residues. Looked up from germline, CDR1 is SGHTA and CDR2 is FQGNSA. With 3 bases clipped from V and 9 bases from J, the junction kept 8 bases outside the gene matches. The CDR3 protein is CASSFASGRAGEQFF. The CDR3 DNA is TGTGCCAGCAGCTTCGCCAGCGGGAGGGCCGGTGAGCAGTTCTTC.